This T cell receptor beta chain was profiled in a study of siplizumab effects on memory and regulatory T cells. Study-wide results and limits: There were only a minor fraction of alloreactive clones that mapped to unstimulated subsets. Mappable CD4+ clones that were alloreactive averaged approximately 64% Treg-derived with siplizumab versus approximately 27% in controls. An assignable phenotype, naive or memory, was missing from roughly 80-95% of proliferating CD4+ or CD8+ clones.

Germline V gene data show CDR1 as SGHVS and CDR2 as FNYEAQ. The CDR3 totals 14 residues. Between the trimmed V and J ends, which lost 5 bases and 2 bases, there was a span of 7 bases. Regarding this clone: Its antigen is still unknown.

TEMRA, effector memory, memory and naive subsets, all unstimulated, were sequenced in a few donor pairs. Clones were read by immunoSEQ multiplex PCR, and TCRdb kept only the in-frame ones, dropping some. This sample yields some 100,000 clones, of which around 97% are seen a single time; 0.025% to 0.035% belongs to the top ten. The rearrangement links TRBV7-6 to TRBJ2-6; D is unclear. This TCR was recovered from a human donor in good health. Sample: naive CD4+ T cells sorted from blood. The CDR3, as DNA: TGTGCCAGCAGCCGCCCCACTGGGGCCAACGTCCTGACTTTC. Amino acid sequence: CASSRPTGANVLTF.